A single T cell receptor (beta chain) is shown here with its context. No antigen is known for it. The PCR made use of 60 Vbeta and 13 Jbeta primers. The data were produced by immunoSEQ multiplex PCR, yet TCRdb's version contains in-frame clones alone and is incomplete. This sample has about 130,000 clones; less than 85% occur once, and the top ten carry 8.9%. This record comes from a study of cytomegalovirus exposure and HLA in healthy donors. About the research overall: An early data release held tens of millions of unique TCRs from HLA-typed donors.

CDR1 LNHNV and CDR2 YYDKDF come from the germline V gene (reference sequence). The CDR3 runs to 16 residues. The junction had 6 bases not matched to a gene; V was cut back by 2 bases and J by 4 bases. Findings and limits, study-wide: Most TCR sequences were seen very rarely across donors, but some public TCRs occurred in many. The productive fraction for most TCR beta V segments was about 87% or about 30% in an earlier analysis.

The V gene is TRBV15, the J gene TRBJ1-5; 9 positions agree with TRBD1. Specimen: PBMCs. The clonotype comes from a man aged 30-40 years in good health and CMV-seropositive. CDR3 nucleotides: TGTGCCACCAGCAGATCACAGGGGGCGCATAATCAGCCCCAGCATTTT. This translates into CATSRSQGAHNQPQHF. Using reference TRBV15 and TRBJ1-5 for the parts outside the CDR3, the full variable domain is DAMVIQNPRYQVTQFGKPVTLSCSQTLNHNVMYWYQQKSSQAPKLLFHYYDKDFNNEADTPDNFQSRRPNTSFCFLDIRSPGLGDTAMYLCATSRSQGAHNQPQHFGDGTRLSIL.